What follows are 2 T cell receptor beta chains derived from one specimen sequenced in a study of T cells expressing NK-cell markers. TCRdb derives one entry per CDR3 protein from the 5' RACE reads, leaving out DNA. The sample totals 450,000 to 600,000 distinct CDR3 sequences. Sequenced sample: blood T cells: a sorted CD56 or NKG2C T cell subset, CD4+ or CD8+ T cells, or bulk PBMC T cells (not recorded which). The receptor source for this set is a man aged 18-30 years in good health.

The rearrangement joins TRBV30 to TRBJ1-1; TCRdb's D gene call, TRBD1, goes unchecked for lack of DNA. Looked up from germline, CDR1 is GTSNPN and CDR2 is SVGIG (reference sequence). The CDR3 runs 14 residues. The CDR3 sequence is CAWSATGGRTEAFF.

The rearrangement links TRBV4-2 to TRBJ1-4. Per the germline V gene, CDR1 is LGHNA and CDR2 is YNFKEQ. The CDR3 is made up of 16 amino acids. The CDR3 loop reads CASSQDQGTLYEKLFF.